These T cell receptor beta chains were read from a single sample in a study of OX40 agonist ivuxolimab in advanced cancers. Profiled with immunoSEQ multiplex PCR; TCRdb holds only in-frame clones, not every one. The sample carries roughly 68,000 clones, approximately 83% recorded once. The input for sequencing was CD4+ or CD8+ T cells sorted from blood, taken in a trial of the OX40 agonist ivuxolimab. The source is an adult with an advanced solid tumor such as melanoma, head and neck, liver or kidney cancer. The CDR3 runs from the conserved cysteine through the conserved F or W. D genes are given only for firm matches. The size entry is marked missing in some rows and otherwise reads once, few, many or a size class.

J: TRBJ2-3
V: TRBV30
length: 13
size: few
D: TRBD1
DNA: TGTGCCTCCGGGACAGGGGGGACAGATACGCAGTATTTT
CDR3: CASGTGGTDTQYF

J: TRBJ2-5
V: TRBV12-5
length: 17
size: .
D: TRBD2
DNA: TGTGCTAGTGCCCACGGGTCGCTAGCGGGACTCCAAGAGACCCAGTACTTC
CDR3: CASAHGSLAGLQETQYF

J: TRBJ2-3
V: TRBV13
length: 16
size: .
D: .
DNA: TGTGCCAGCAGCCCCATAGCCGACAGGAGCACAGATACGCAGTATTTT
CDR3: CASSPIADRSTDTQYF

J: TRBJ1-6
V: TRBV30
length: 14
size: .
D: .
DNA: TGTGCCTGGAGCGGTAGATCCTATAATTCACCCCTCCACTTT
CDR3: CAWSGRSYNSPLHF

J: TRBJ1-1
V: TRBV5-1
length: 15
size: .
D: .
DNA: TGCGCCAGCAGCTTAGAGGGACACAAGAACACTGAAGCTTTCTTT
CDR3: CASSLEGHKNTEAFF

J: TRBJ1-5
V: TRBV6-1
length: 16
size: .
D: .
DNA: TGTGCCAGCAGTGAAAATAGCAGGGTAAGAGATCAGCCCCAGCATTTT
CDR3: CASSENSRVRDQPQHF

J: TRBJ2-7
V: TRBV18
length: 15
size: .
D: .
DNA: TGTGCCAGCTCACCTACAGGGAATTCTGGCAACGAGCAGTACTTC
CDR3: CASSPTGNSGNEQYF

J: TRBJ1-2
V: TRBV5-1
length: 14
size: .
D: .
DNA: TGCGCCAGCAGCTTGGAGGGGGAAGGCTATGGCTACACCTTC
CDR3: CASSLEGEGYGYTF

J: TRBJ2-7
V: TRBV7-9
length: 13
size: .
D: .
DNA: TGTGCCAGCCACGGTTCGGGAGTCTACGAGCAGTACTTC
CDR3: CASHGSGVYEQYF

J: TRBJ2-1
V: TRBV6-1
length: 13
size: .
D: TRBD2
DNA: TGTGCCAGCAGTGTTCTAGCGGAGAATGAGCAGTTCTTC
CDR3: CASSVLAENEQFF

J: TRBJ1-2
V: TRBV5-1
length: 14
size: .
D: .
DNA: TGCGCCAGCAGCTCCCGGGACAAAGGAGATGGCTACACCTTC
CDR3: CASSSRDKGDGYTF

J: TRBJ2-5
V: TRBV27
length: 12
size: .
D: .
DNA: TGTGCCAGCATGCTCAGGGCAGAGACCCAGTACTTC
CDR3: CASMLRAETQYF

J: TRBJ1-4
V: TRBV30
length: 15
size: .
D: TRBD1
DNA: TGTGCCTGGACAAACCGGGACAGGAGGAATGAAAAACTGTTTTTT
CDR3: CAWTNRDRRNEKLFF

J: TRBJ1-2
V: TRBV10-3
length: 15
size: .
D: TRBD1
DNA: TGTGCCATCAGGGCCGGGACAGGGGGCGACTATGGCTACACCTTC
CDR3: CAIRAGTGGDYGYTF

J: TRBJ2-4
V: TRBV19
length: 16
size: .
D: .
DNA: TGTGCCAGTAACCCGACATCGAGGAGGGCCAAAAACATTCAGTACTTC
CDR3: CASNPTSRRAKNIQYF

J: TRBJ2-1
V: TRBV6-4
length: 15
size: .
D: TRBD2
DNA: TGTGCCAGCAGTGTGGGCCTAGCGGGAGGTGGTGAGCAGTTCTTC
CDR3: CASSVGLAGGGEQFF

J: TRBJ1-2
V: TRBV18
length: 15
size: .
D: .
DNA: TGTGCCAGCTCCCACCTTGTCGGGGTTGGGTATGGCTACACCTTC
CDR3: CASSHLVGVGYGYTF

J: TRBJ1-3
V: TRBV29-1
length: 12
size: .
D: .
DNA: TGCAGCGTTGCAGACAGGGGAAACACCATATATTTT
CDR3: CSVADRGNTIYF

J: TRBJ2-7
V: TRBV5-1
length: 15
size: .
D: TRBD2
DNA: TGCGCCAGCAGCTTGTCCAGCGGGGTACCCTACGAGCAGTACTTC
CDR3: CASSLSSGVPYEQYF

J: TRBJ1-2
V: TRBV5-1
length: 13
size: .
D: .
DNA: TGCGCCAGCAGCCAAGGACAGAGGGGTGGCTACACCTTC
CDR3: CASSQGQRGGYTF

J: TRBJ2-1
V: TRBV7-7
length: 15
size: .
D: .
DNA: TGTGCCAGCAGCTTAGTGGGGGGGCCCTACAATGAGCAGTTCTTC
CDR3: CASSLVGGPYNEQFF

J: TRBJ2-7
V: TRBV6-1
length: 16
size: .
D: .
DNA: TGTGCCAGCAGTGAAGAGTGGTCCGTAAGCTCCTACGAGCAGTACTTC
CDR3: CASSEEWSVSSYEQYF

J: TRBJ1-5
V: TRBV9
length: 14
size: .
D: .
DNA: TGTGCCAGCAGCGTAGGGGAATACAATCAGCCCCAGCATTTT
CDR3: CASSVGEYNQPQHF

J: TRBJ1-1
V: TRBV5-4
length: 16
size: .
D: TRBD1
DNA: TGTGCCAGCAGCTATGTCAGGGGGGCGGTGGACACTGAAGCTTTCTTT
CDR3: CASSYVRGAVDTEAFF

J: TRBJ2-3
V: TRBV7-8
length: 16
size: .
D: TRBD2
DNA: TGTGCCAGCAGTTCCGGGACTAGCATCAGCACAGATACGCAGTATTTT
CDR3: CASSSGTSISTDTQYF

J: TRBJ2-2
V: TRBV11-3
length: 14
size: .
D: .
DNA: TGTGCCAGCAGCCGTTACTCAGCGGTAGGGGAGCTGTTTTTT
CDR3: CASSRYSAVGELFF

J: TRBJ2-3
V: TRBV6-5
length: 13
size: .
D: TRBD1
DNA: TGTGCCAGCAGCCGGGACAGGGAATATCCGCAGTATTTT
CDR3: CASSRDREYPQYF

J: TRBJ1-2
V: TRBV6-5
length: 16
size: .
D: .
DNA: TGTGCCAGCAGTTACTCGGGACTCAGTATTCTCTATGGCTACACCTTC
CDR3: CASSYSGLSILYGYTF

J: TRBJ1-4
V: TRBV6-1
length: 14
size: .
D: .
DNA: TGTGCCAGCAGCCGGACGGCTCAAGGTGAAAAACTGTTTTTT
CDR3: CASSRTAQGEKLFF

J: TRBJ2-5
V: TRBV5-1
length: 12
size: once
D: .
DNA: TGCGCCAGCAGCTTGGCCGGGGAGACCCAGTACTTC
CDR3: CASSLAGETQYF

J: TRBJ1-4
V: TRBV5-4
length: 15
size: .
D: .
DNA: TGTGCCAGCAGCTATCCAAAACGACCGGGGGAAAAACTGTTTTTT
CDR3: CASSYPKRPGEKLFF

J: TRBJ2-3
V: TRBV30
length: 13
size: .
D: TRBD2
DNA: TGTGCCTGGGCTAGCGGGGGGGCAGATACGCAGTATTTT
CDR3: CAWASGGADTQYF

J: TRBJ2-7
V: TRBV5-1
length: 14
size: .
D: TRBD1
DNA: TGCGCCAGCAGCTTGACCGGGACAGCCTACGAGCAGTACTTC
CDR3: CASSLTGTAYEQYF

J: TRBJ2-1
V: TRBV11-3
length: 14
size: .
D: .
DNA: TGTGCCAGCACCCTTGGGGGGGCGCAGGATGAGCAGTTCTTC
CDR3: CASTLGGAQDEQFF

J: TRBJ1-2
V: TRBV11-2
length: 14
size: few
D: .
DNA: TGTGCCAGCAGCTTAAAAGGAGACTACTATGGCTACACCTTC
CDR3: CASSLKGDYYGYTF

J: TRBJ2-2
V: TRBV27
length: 15
size: .
D: .
DNA: TGTGCCAGCAGTTTAGGCCGCTTTAACACCGGGGAGCTGTTTTTT
CDR3: CASSLGRFNTGELFF

J: TRBJ1-2
V: TRBV19
length: 15
size: few
D: TRBD1
DNA: TGTGCCAGTAACAGGGGAGGCAGGGGTGGCTATGGCTACACCTTC
CDR3: CASNRGGRGGYGYTF

J: TRBJ2-5
V: TRBV29-1
length: 12
size: .
D: .
DNA: TGCAGCGTTGATCAGGGCGGAGAGACCCAGTACTTC
CDR3: CSVDQGGETQYF

J: TRBJ2-5
V: TRBV30
length: 13
size: .
D: .
DNA: TGTGCCTGGAGTGAGGAGGGGTGGGAGACCCAGTACTTC
CDR3: CAWSEEGWETQYF

J: TRBJ2-3
V: TRBV5-1
length: 15
size: once
D: .
DNA: TGCGCCAGCAGCTTGGGGTCTGGGACCACAGATACGCAGTATTTT
CDR3: CASSLGSGTTDTQYF

J: TRBJ2-5
V: TRBV10-2
length: 13
size: .
D: .
DNA: TGCGCCAGCAGTGTACAGATCCAAGAGACCCAGTACTTC
CDR3: CASSVQIQETQYF